The 32 T cell receptor beta chains listed next were all sequenced from one sample in a study of PD-L1 blockade in urothelial cancer. Documented time point: pretreatment peripheral blood. Repertoires were generated with immunoSEQ multiplex PCR, while TCRdb's copy carries only in-frame clones and drops some. The table shows around 100,000 clones, with about nine tenths occurring only once. The sample here was PBMCs, taken around atezolizumab (anti-PD-L1) treatment. The source of these receptors is a man aged 55 to 70 with urothelial cancer.

The chain has TRBV6-6 and TRBJ2-2, with 7 bases aligning to TRBD1. CDR1 and CDR2 (germline): MNHNY, SVGAGI (reference sequence). The CDR3 extends over 15 amino acids. After removal of 3 bases from V and 3 bases from J, the junction contained 4 bases not matched to a gene. CDR3: CASSYGQADTGELFF. The CDR3 bases are TGTGCCAGCAGTTATGGACAGGCCGACACCGGGGAGCTGTTTTTT.

The J gene is TRBJ1-2, the V gene TRBV28, with D perhaps matching TRBD1 (6 bases). Germline V CDR1 and CDR2: MDHEN, SYDVKM. The CDR3 spans 15 residues. The V and J ends lost 10 bases and 3 bases respectively, with 21 bases between them. The CDR3 reads CATHIRGAGDYGYTF. The CDR3 region has the DNA TGTGCCACCCACATTCGGGGGGCCGGGGACTATGGCTACACCTTC.

This clone was counted once. J is TRBJ2-7 and V is TRBV5-1; perhaps TRBD2 as D (6 bases). This CDR3 is 17 amino acids long. Germline CDR1 reads SGHRS; CDR2 reads YFSETQ. The ends were cut back, 4 bases at V and 0 bases at J, with 20 bases in the middle. The CDR3 loop reads CASSTSGRDFRSYEQYF. The CDR3 DNA is TGCGCCAGCAGCACGTCCGGCCGGGACTTCCGCTCCTACGAGCAGTACTTC.

This chain connects TRBV11-2 to TRBJ2-5; the match to TRBD2 covers 7 bases. V dropped 6 bases and J dropped 2; count of bases not matched to a gene: 9. This CDR3 contains 15 residues. Germline assignment: CDR1 SGHAT and CDR2 FQNNGV. CDR3: CASRGGRYVQETQYF. The CDR3 DNA sequence: TGTGCCAGCAGAGGCGGGAGATATGTGCAAGAGACCCAGTACTTC.

Here the CDR3 reads CAWSSKTGTGPEKLFF. The CDR3 DNA sequence: TGTGCCTGGAGTTCCAAAACCGGGACAGGACCTGAAAAACTGTTTTTT. The rearrangement joins TRBV30 to TRBJ1-4; TRBD1 matches at 8 bases. V dropped 2 bases and J dropped 7; count of bases not matched to a gene: 12. Germline assignment: CDR1 GTSNPN and CDR2 SVGIG (reference sequence). The CDR3 consists of 16 residues.

The table lists this clone with a few counts. The rearrangement links TRBV30 to TRBJ1-2; D uncertain. Trimming took off 6 bases at V and 1 base at J, with 3 bases between the two ends. CDR1 is GTSNPN and CDR2 is SVGIG in the germline V gene (reference sequence). The CDR3 contains 10 residues. Here the CDR3 reads CACRNYGYTF. As DNA, the CDR3 is TGTGCCTGTCGTAACTATGGCTACACCTTC. Full variable domain (remainder filled in from reference TRBV30 and TRBJ1-2): SQTIHQWPATLVQPVGSPLSLECTVEGTSNPNLYWYRQAAGRGLQLLFYSVGIGQISSEVPQNLSASRPQDRQFILSSKKLLLSDSGFYLCACRNYGYTFGSGTRLTVV.

This sequence joins TRBV19 and TRBJ2-1; 9 nucleotides align to TRBD2. V lost 7 bases and J lost 0; bases outside the gene matches: 7. Looked up from germline, CDR1 is LNHDA and CDR2 is SQIVND (reference sequence). CDR3 length equals 16 residues. CDR3 DNA: TGTGCCAGTATACCAGCGGGAGGAAGCTCCTACAATGAGCAGTTCTTC. This gives the protein CASIPAGGSSYNEQFF.

The chain carries TRBV27 and TRBJ2-1; D is unclear. The CDR3 loop spans 14 amino acids. V was trimmed by 7 bases and J by 0 bases, leaving 10 bases between them. Germline CDR1 and CDR2: MNHEY and SMNVEV (reference sequence). The CDR3, as DNA: TGTGCCAGCAAACGGCAGGTCTCCTACAATGAGCAGTTCTTC. Translating gives CASKRQVSYNEQFF.

This clone is a singleton in its sample. V is TRBV5-4 and J is TRBJ2-1; the match to TRBD2 covers 13 bases. The CDR3 is 16 residues long. V was clipped by 0 bases and J by 6 bases; unmatched bases: 3. Per germline, CDR1 SGHNT and CDR2 YYREEE (reference sequence). The CDR3 region is CASSLGTSGSPNEQFF. The CDR3 DNA is TGTGCCAGCAGCTTGGGGACTAGCGGGAGCCCCAATGAGCAGTTCTTC.

V gene TRBV11-3 combines with J gene TRBJ2-2, with TRBD2 as a possible D gene (6 bases). The CDR3 has 13 amino acids. Trimming took 6 bases from V and 5 from J, leaving 10 bases between them. CDR1 is SGHNT, CDR2 YENEEA, per germline. For the CDR3, the DNA is TGTGCCAGCAGTTCGAGCGGGACCGGGGAGCTGTTTTTT. Its protein product is CASSSSGTGELFF.

This sequence joins TRBV5-4 and TRBJ1-2, with TRBD1 matching over 12 bases. CDR1 and CDR2 (germline): SGHNT, YYREEE (reference sequence). The CDR3 has 16 amino acids. Losses at the gene ends were 4 bases for V and 8 bases for J; bases not matched to a gene: 12. The CDR3 is CASSQPGTGGPRGYTF. The CDR3 DNA reads as TGTGCCAGCAGCCAACCCGGGACAGGGGGCCCAAGGGGCTACACCTTC.

The rearrangement links TRBV29-1 to TRBJ2-7, with TRBD2 matching over 9 bases. CDR1 and CDR2 (germline): SQVTM, ANQGSEA. The ends lost 4 bases at V and 1 base at J; junction bases unmatched: 5. There are 14 residues in the CDR3. CDR3 sequence: CSVGGRAGSYEQYF. As DNA, the CDR3 is TGCAGCGTTGGCGGGAGGGCCGGGTCCTACGAGCAGTACTTC.

The chain recombines TRBV15 with TRBJ1-1, with D tentatively TRBD1 (5 bases). The germline CDR1 and CDR2 sequences are LNHNV and YYDKDF (reference sequence). The CDR3 has 15 residues. The V end was cut by 6 bases, the J end by 4 bases, with 18 bases between. CDR3 sequence reads: CATSGWGGIGTEAFF. CDR3 nucleotides: TGTGCCACCAGTGGGTGGGGGGGTATCGGCACTGAAGCTTTCTTT.

V usage is TRBV2 and J usage is TRBJ2-3; 13 bases are shared with TRBD2. Germline CDR1 and CDR2: SNHLY and FYNNEI. This CDR3 is built from 16 residues. V lost 6 bases and J lost 1; bases outside the gene matches: 4. The CDR3 sequence: CASRRGTSGGTDTQYF. CDR3 DNA: TGTGCCAGCAGAAGAGGGACTAGCGGGGGCACAGATACGCAGTATTTT.

The V and J genes are TRBV2 and TRBJ2-3, with TRBD2 as a possible D gene (6 bases). The V and J ends lost 8 bases and 7 bases respectively, with 19 bases between them. CDR1 and CDR2 from the germline V gene are SNHLY and FYNNEI. The CDR3 length is 14 residues. The CDR3 DNA reads TGTGCCAGCCCGAGTCGACTAGGGGAAAATACGCAGTATTTT. This encodes CASPSRLGENTQYF.

This clone was counted between two and nine times. DNA for the CDR3: TGTGCCAGCAAACGGGGAGGCACTGAAGCTTTCTTT. Its protein is CASKRGGTEAFF. The chain joins TRBV7-8 to TRBJ1-1; D remains unclear. Per the germline V gene, CDR1 is SGHVS and CDR2 is FQNEAQ. Trimming shortened V by 7 bases and J by 4 bases, and 10 bases separated the two germline ends. This CDR3 region has 12 residues.

V usage is TRBV6-6 and J usage is TRBJ2-7, with D tentatively TRBD2 (5 bases). The CDR3 runs 15 residues. Germline loops: CDR1 MNHNY, CDR2 SVGAGI (reference sequence). V shed 4 bases and J shed 6 bases, with 19 bases lying between them. The CDR3 DNA reads TGTGCCAGCAGTTTAGCCGGACTGACGCCAGGCGAGCAGTACTTC. Amino acid sequence: CASSLAGLTPGEQYF.

The genes are TRBV9 and TRBJ2-1; TRBD2 agrees at 10 bases. This CDR3 is built from 15 residues. J lost 7 bases, V lost 4 bases, and 8 bases had no gene match. The germline gives CDR1 SGDLS, CDR2 YYNGEE. The CDR3 reads CASSPSGGAGNEQFF. The CDR3 coding sequence is TGTGCCAGCAGCCCCAGCGGGGGGGCCGGGAATGAGCAGTTCTTC.

The chain is built from TRBV19 and TRBJ1-1, with TRBD1 identical over 12 bases. Germline lookup yields CDR1 LNHDA and CDR2 SQIVND (reference sequence). The CDR3 consists of 15 residues. V shed 10 bases, J shed 1 base, and the junction held 7 bases outside the gene matches. CDR3 bases: TGTGCCACCCGGGACAGGGGGCGAGGGAACACTGAAGCTTTCTTT. Protein sequence: CATRDRGRGNTEAFF.

The chain combines TRBV19 with TRBJ1-5; no clear D. V lost 5 bases and J lost 1, with 9 bases in between. CDR1 and CDR2 from the germline V gene are LNHDA and SQIVND (reference sequence). The CDR3 has 14 amino acids. DNA for the CDR3: TGTGCCAGTAGTCCTCGGAGAAGCAATCAGCCCCAGCATTTT. Its translation: CASSPRRSNQPQHF.

This chain connects TRBV5-1 to TRBJ2-2; D is uncertain. Germline V gene sequence: CDR1 SGHRS, CDR2 YFSETQ. V was clipped by 4 bases and J by 3 bases, with 4 bases between them. This CDR3 is 12 amino acids long. Here the CDR3 reads CASSRYTGELFF. The CDR3 DNA reads TGCGCCAGCAGCCGTTACACCGGGGAGCTGTTTTTT.

The rearrangement joins TRBV4-1 to TRBJ2-7; 7 bases match TRBD2. CDR1 is MGHRA and CDR2 is YSYEKL in the germline V gene. Trimming removed 2 bases from V and 3 bases from J; junction bases left unmatched: 13. This CDR3 contains 17 residues. The chain's CDR3 is CASSQPGGTTADYEQYF. The DNA of the CDR3 is TGCGCCAGCAGCCAACCCGGGGGGACGACAGCGGACTACGAGCAGTACTTC.

The CDR3 DNA reads TGCAGCGTTGACGGGACAGGGGCCTATGGCTACACCTTC. Translation gives CSVDGTGAYGYTF. The chain links TRBV29-1 to TRBJ1-2, with 10 bases identical to TRBD1. Germline loops: CDR1 SQVTM, CDR2 ANQGSEA. The J segment lost 4 bases and the V segment lost 3 bases, leaving 2 bases of the junction unmatched. The length of the CDR3 is 13 residues.

In its sample, this clone was seen a few times. The chain couples TRBV7-8 to TRBJ2-1; perhaps TRBD2 as D (6 bases). The V end lost 5 bases, the J end lost 8 bases, and 13 bases lay between the germline ends. Germline V gives CDR1 SGHVS, CDR2 FQNEAQ. CDR3 length: 13 residues. CDR3 DNA: TGTGCCAGCAGCCTCAGGAGGGAACATGAGCAGTTCTTC. Translation gives CASSLRREHEQFF.

DNA for the CDR3: TGTGCCAGCAGCCAAACTAGCGGATTGGTCAATGAGCAGTTCTTC. It codes for CASSQTSGLVNEQFF. J is TRBJ2-1 and V is TRBV14; 8 nucleotides agree with TRBD2. This CDR3 is built from 15 residues. Germline CDR1 SGHDN, CDR2 FVKESK. After removal of 2 bases from V and 6 bases from J, the junction contained 6 bases not matched to a gene.

The rearrangement uses TRBV19 and TRBJ2-3; 8 bases are a match to TRBD1. CDR1 and CDR2 (germline): LNHDA, SQIVND (reference sequence). The CDR3 is made up of 15 amino acids. The junction had 9 bases not matched to a gene; V was cut back by 5 bases and J by 5 bases. CDR3 nucleotides: TGTGCCAGTAGTTTGTCAGGGGGCGGGGAAGATACGCAGTATTTT. This sequence encodes CASSLSGGGEDTQYF.

This chain connects TRBV14 to TRBJ2-7, with 9 bases fitting TRBD2. Germline CDR1 and CDR2: SGHDN and FVKESK. V was clipped by 3 bases and J by 12 bases; unmatched bases: 3. This CDR3 spans 11 amino acids. CDR3 loop: CASSHGLAPYF. In DNA, the CDR3 is TGTGCCAGCAGCCATGGACTAGCGCCGTACTTC.

V gene TRBV5-4 combines with J gene TRBJ2-1; possible D gene TRBD2, 7 bases. Trimming pared 0 bases from V and 10 bases from J, leaving 23 bases between. There are 17 residues in the CDR3. Germline V gene sequence: CDR1 SGHNT, CDR2 YYREEE (reference sequence). The CDR3 DNA sequence: TGTGCCAGCAGCTTGGATGGCGGGGGCCTCTCCGAGAGGGAGCAGTTCTTC. Translating it yields CASSLDGGGLSEREQFF. The full variable domain, in which reference TRBV5-4 and TRBJ2-1 provide the parts outside the CDR3, is ETGVTQSPTHLIKTRGQQVTLRCSSQSGHNTVSWYQQALGQGPQFIFQYYREEENGRGNFPPRFSGLQFPNYSSELNVNALELDDSALYLCASSLDGGGLSEREQFFGPGTRLTVL.

The chain uses TRBV7-9 and TRBJ2-1; TRBD2 aligns across 12 bases. V was clipped by 1 base and J by 12 bases; unmatched bases: 7. Germline-derived CDR1 and CDR2 are SEHNR and FQNEAQ (reference sequence). CDR3 size: 15 residues. CDR3 sequence reads: CASSLGLAGGLVQFF. The CDR3 nucleotides read TGTGCCAGCAGCTTAGGGCTAGCGGGGGGGCTTGTGCAGTTCTTC.

The V and J genes are TRBV28 and TRBJ2-1, with D possibly being TRBD2 (5 bases). V gave up 2 bases and J gave up 0 bases, with 11 bases separating them. CDR1 and CDR2 from the germline V gene are MDHEN and SYDVKM. CDR3 length equals 16 residues. DNA of the CDR3: TGTGCCAGCAGTTTACCCTCGGGGAGCTCCTACAATGAGCAGTTCTTC. This gives the protein CASSLPSGSSYNEQFF.

This clone showed up just once. This chain joins TRBV10-2 and TRBJ1-5; tentatively, D is TRBD1 (6 bases). The CDR3 totals 14 residues. Germline V gene lookup returns CDR1 WSHSY and CDR2 SAAADI. Between the trimmed V and J ends, which lost 6 bases and 4 bases, there was a span of 13 bases. CDR3 sequence (DNA): TGCGCCAGCAGCGCCGGACAGCCTAATCAGCCCCAGCATTTT. Its protein product is CASSAGQPNQPQHF.

CDR3 coding DNA: TGTGCCAGCAGCCACGGGGGGGACAATGAGCAGTTCTTC. It codes for CASSHGGDNEQFF. The chain employs TRBV4-2 and TRBJ2-1; 8 bases fit TRBD2. V shed 3 bases and J 5 bases; nucleotides not matched to a gene: 0. CDR1 LGHNA and CDR2 YNFKEQ come from the germline V gene. The CDR3 extends over 13 amino acids.